This TCR beta chain was identified during a study of T cells in women clearing cervical HPV infection. The data were produced by immunoSEQ multiplex PCR, yet TCRdb's version contains in-frame clones alone and is incomplete. The sample features some 33,000 clones, with about 4.5% in its top ten. J gave up 7 bases and V 1 base, and 14 bases lay outside the gene matches. The CDR3 contains 18 residues. CDR1 is DFQATT, CDR2 SNEGSKA, per germline (reference sequence). Worth noting for this clone: Sequencing ends 3 residues short of the CDR3 end; the germline J gene provides the rest.

The clonotype originates from a woman aged 18 to 75 with a cervical HPV16 infection that either progressed to CIN3+ or cleared (not recorded which). Material: blood buffy coat. The rearrangement uses TRBV20-1 and TRBJ2-1, with TRBD2 matching 12 bases. Here the CDR3 reads CSARGLAGGPLGWNEQFF. The covered CDR3 bases are TGCAGTGCTAGAGGGCTAGCGGGAGGGCCACTGGGATGGAATGAG.